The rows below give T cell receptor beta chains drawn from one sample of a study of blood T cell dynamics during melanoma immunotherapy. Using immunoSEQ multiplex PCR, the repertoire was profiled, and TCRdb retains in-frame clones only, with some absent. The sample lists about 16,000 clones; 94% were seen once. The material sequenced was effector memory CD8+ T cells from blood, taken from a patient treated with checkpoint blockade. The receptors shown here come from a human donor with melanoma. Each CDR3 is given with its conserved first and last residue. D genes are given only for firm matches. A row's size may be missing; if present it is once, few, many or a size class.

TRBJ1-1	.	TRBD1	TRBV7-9	CASSLPRTGEGTEAFF	TGTGCCAGCAGCCTTCCAAGGACAGGGGAAGGGACTGAAGCTTTCTTT
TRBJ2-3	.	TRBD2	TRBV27	CASSLNRLAGVGVHTDTQYF	TGTGCCAGCAGTCTCAACAGACTAGCGGGAGTCGGGGTCCACACAGATACGCAGTATTTT
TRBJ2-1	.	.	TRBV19	CASDGSRDEQFF	TGTGCCAGTGACGGGAGTAGGGATGAGCAGTTCTTC
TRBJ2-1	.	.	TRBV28	CASSLIPGRPQFF	TGTGCCAGCAGTTTAATCCCCGGCAGACCGCAATTCTTC
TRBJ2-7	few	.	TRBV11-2	CASSLGGLSYEQYF	TGTGCCAGCAGCTTAGGCGGACTCTCCTACGAGCAGTACTTC
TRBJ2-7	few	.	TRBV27	CASSRGSYEQYF	TGTGCCAGCAGTCGGGGATCCTACGAGCAGTACTTC
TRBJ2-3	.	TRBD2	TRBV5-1	CASSRLSVAGDLADTQYF	TGCGCCAGCAGCCGTCTTTCGGTCGCGGGAGATCTAGCAGATACGCAGTATTTT
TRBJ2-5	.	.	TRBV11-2	CASSLDRGRRLETQYF	TGTGCCAGCAGCTTAGATCGGGGTCGGCGTTTAGAGACCCAGTACTTC
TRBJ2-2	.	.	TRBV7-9	CASSASDGDTGELFF	TGTGCCAGCAGCGCCTCCGACGGCGACACCGGGGAGCTGTTTTTT
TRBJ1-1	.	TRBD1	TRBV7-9	CASSKTDRGNTEAFF	TGTGCCAGCAGCAAAACGGACAGGGGGAACACTGAAGCTTTCTTT
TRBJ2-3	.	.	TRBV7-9	CASTIALQDNFTDTQYF	TGTGCCAGCACCATAGCACTACAGGACAACTTCACAGATACGCAGTATTTT
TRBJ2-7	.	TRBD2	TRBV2	CASSDSGRAPYEQYF	TGTGCCAGCAGTGACAGCGGGAGGGCTCCCTACGAGCAGTACTTC
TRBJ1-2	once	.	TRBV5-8	CASSLLGSYGYTF	TGTGCCAGCAGCTTGTTGGGGTCCTATGGCTACACCTTC
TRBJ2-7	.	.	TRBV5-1	CASSFGSSYEQYF	TGCGCCAGCAGCTTCGGGAGTAGCTACGAGCAGTACTTC
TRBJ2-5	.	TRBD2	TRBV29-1	CSVLLAAPPETQYF	TGCAGCGTCCTACTAGCGGCCCCCCCAGAGACCCAGTACTTC
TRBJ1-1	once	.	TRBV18	CASSPPIGDTEAFF	TGTGCCAGCTCACCACCGATCGGGGACACTGAAGCTTTCTTT
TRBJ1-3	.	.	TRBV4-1	CASSQVPPGALDSGNTIYF	TGCGCCAGCAGCCAAGTTCCCCCAGGGGCTCTGGACTCTGGAAACACCATATATTTT
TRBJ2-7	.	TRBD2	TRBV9	CASSPSSGRAQEQYF	TGTGCCAGCAGCCCCTCGAGCGGGAGGGCCCAAGAGCAGTACTTC
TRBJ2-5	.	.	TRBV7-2	CASSLVGEETQYF	TGTGCCAGCAGCTTAGTTGGGGAAGAGACCCAGTACTTC
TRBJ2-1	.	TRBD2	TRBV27	CASSYPPGGSPYNEQFF	TGTGCCAGCAGTTACCCCCCGGGAGGGAGTCCCTACAATGAGCAGTTCTTC
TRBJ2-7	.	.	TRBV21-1	CASSKNKYSYEQYF	TGTGCCAGCAGCAAAAATAAGTACTCCTACGAGCAGTACTTC
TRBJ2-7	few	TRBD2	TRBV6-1	CASAPSGPYEQYF	TGTGCCAGCGCGCCTAGCGGACCCTACGAGCAGTACTTC
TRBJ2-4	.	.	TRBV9	CASSGNGVVQYF	TGTGCCAGCAGCGGAAATGGGGTTGTTCAGTACTTC
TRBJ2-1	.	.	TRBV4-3	CASSLRGEQFF	TGCGCCAGCAGCCTACGGGGAGAGCAGTTCTTC
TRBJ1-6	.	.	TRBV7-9	CASSRGAVPSPLHF	TGTGCCAGCAGCCGCGGCGCAGTCCCATCACCCCTCCACTTT
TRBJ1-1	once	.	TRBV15	CAITRGTSNTEAFF	TGTGCCATCACCCGCGGGACCTCGAACACTGAAGCTTTCTTT